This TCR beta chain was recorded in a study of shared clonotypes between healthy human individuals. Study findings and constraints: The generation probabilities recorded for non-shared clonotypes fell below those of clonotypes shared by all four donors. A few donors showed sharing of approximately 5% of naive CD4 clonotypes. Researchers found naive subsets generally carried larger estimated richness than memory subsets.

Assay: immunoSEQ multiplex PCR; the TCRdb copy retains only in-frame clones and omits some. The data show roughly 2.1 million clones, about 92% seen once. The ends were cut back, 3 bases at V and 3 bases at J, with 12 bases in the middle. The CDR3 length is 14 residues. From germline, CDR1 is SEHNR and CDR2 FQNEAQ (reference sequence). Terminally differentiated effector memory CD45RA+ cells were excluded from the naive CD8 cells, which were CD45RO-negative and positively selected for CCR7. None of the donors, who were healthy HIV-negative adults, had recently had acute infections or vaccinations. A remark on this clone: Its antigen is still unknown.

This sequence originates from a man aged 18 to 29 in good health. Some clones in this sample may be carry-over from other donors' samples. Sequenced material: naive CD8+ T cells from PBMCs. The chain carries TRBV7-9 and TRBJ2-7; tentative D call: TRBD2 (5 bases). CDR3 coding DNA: TGTGCCAGCAGCTTCTCGGAGCGGAGCTACGAGCAGTACTTC. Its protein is CASSFSERSYEQYF.